A single TCR beta chain is shown here with its context. Antigen: not known. The CDR3 is made up of 17 amino acids. V lost 6 bases and J lost 10; bases outside the gene matches: 21. The germline V gene has CDR1 MDHEN and CDR2 SYDVKM. The data were taken from a study of cytomegalovirus exposure and HLA in healthy donors. About the study: In terms of ancestry, the Caucasian-associated cluster contained about 81% of the 398 genotyped donors. Study-wide findings and caveats: In a later analysis, roughly 17,000 TCR beta sequences were associated with HLA alleles at 0.05 false discovery rate. Donor immune exposure was known only as CMV serostatus.

The PCR ran on 60 Vbeta and 13 Jbeta primers. Generated by immunoSEQ multiplex PCR, the TCRdb table keeps only in-frame clones and is missing some. Seen here are 95,000 to 120,000 clones, 70% to 85% observed once, and the top ten hold approximately 2.7%. The sequence was obtained from a woman aged 18 to 35 in good health and CMV-seronegative. The chain joins TRBV28 to TRBJ2-1; 7 bases align to TRBD1. Input material: PBMCs. CDR3 nucleotides: TGTGCCAGCAGACAGGGACAGTCTCTAGTGTACTCGTGGGAGCAGTTCTTC. It codes for CASRQGQSLVYSWEQFF.